The 14 T cell receptor beta chains below all came from one sample that was sequenced in a study of blood T cell repertoires in COVID-19. This table comes from immunoSEQ multiplex PCR, and its TCRdb copy is limited to in-frame clones, with some not included. The sample holds 190,000 or so clones, 80% to 90% seen once. Sequenced material: PBMCs or T cells enriched from blood (not recorded which). These receptors originate from a man aged 18 to 30 with acute COVID-19.

The chain carries TRBV30 and TRBJ1-5; TRBD1 might be the D (6 bases). The CDR3 is 17 amino acids. The V gene lost 2 bases and the J gene lost 0 bases, with 17 bases spanning the gap. CDR1 is GTSNPN and CDR2 is SVGIG in the germline V gene (reference sequence). The CDR3 spells CAWSPEQGRYSNQPQHF. DNA of the CDR3: TGTGCCTGGAGTCCGGAGCAGGGGCGATATAGCAATCAGCCCCAGCATTTT.

This clone was seen a single time. The V call is TRBV25-1, the J call TRBJ2-1; a possible D gene is TRBD2 (6 bases). There are 14 residues in the CDR3. The V end was cut by 9 bases, the J end by 7 bases, with 19 bases between. Germline CDR1 reads MGHDK; CDR2 reads SYGVNS. CDR3 residues: CASTFGGEVNEQFF. Written as DNA, the CDR3 is TGTGCCAGTACCTTCGGGGGAGAGGTTAATGAGCAGTTCTTC.

V and J are TRBV30 and TRBJ1-1; D is possibly TRBD1 (6 bases). CDR3 length: 12 residues. V gave up 8 bases and J gave up 8 bases, with 18 bases separating them. Germline V CDR1 and CDR2: GTSNPN, SVGIG (reference sequence). CDR3 residues: CALGGHVSEAFF. CDR3 coding DNA: TGTGCCCTAGGGGGTCACGTATCGGAAGCTTTCTTT.

This chain joins TRBV24-1 and TRBJ2-5; 7 bases agree with TRBD1. V shed 3 bases and J 1 base; nucleotides not matched to a gene: 4. There are 15 residues in the CDR3. Looked up from germline, CDR1 is KGHDR and CDR2 is SFDVKD. The CDR3 spells CATSDPTGVQETQYF. The CDR3 region has the DNA TGTGCCACCAGTGATCCTACAGGGGTCCAAGAGACCCAGTACTTC.

The rearrangement uses TRBV21-1 and TRBJ2-3; the table's TRBD1 call for D was not verified on the DNA. TRBV21-1 is deemed a pseudogene. The CDR3 has 16 residues. The CDR3 loop is CASNPHWGPAKDTQYF. The CDR3 DNA reads as TGTGCCAGCAACCCGCACTGGGGGCCAGCAAAAGATACGCAGTATTTT.

This clone was found once. The V call is TRBV19, the J call TRBJ2-7, with 13 bases fitting TRBD2. The length of the CDR3 is 16 residues. CDR1 is LNHDA and CDR2 is SQIVND in the germline V gene (reference sequence). With 5 bases clipped from V and 5 bases from J, the junction kept 9 bases outside the gene matches. The DNA for the CDR3 is TGTGCCAGTAGTTCGCAAGGACTAGCGGGAGTCCACGAGCAGTACTTC. Its protein is CASSSQGLAGVHEQYF.

J is TRBJ2-1 and V is TRBV7-3; 7 positions agree with TRBD2. Germline V gene lookup returns CDR1 SGHTA and CDR2 FQGTGA. Trimming at V came to 5 bases and at J to 8 bases, leaving 15 bases not matched to a gene. The CDR3 sequence is 16 residues long. The CDR3 sequence is CASSLGLGEGLDEQFF. CDR3 coding DNA: TGTGCCAGCAGCCTGGGGTTGGGGGAGGGCCTAGATGAGCAGTTCTTC.

V usage is TRBV27 and J usage is TRBJ2-7, with 9 bases identical to TRBD1. Germline CDR1 is MNHEY and CDR2 is SMNVEV (reference sequence). This CDR3 region has 14 residues. V was clipped by 3 bases and J by 4 bases; unmatched bases: 4. The CDR3, as DNA: TGTGCCAGCAGTTTCTCGGGACAGGGATACGAGCAGTACTTC. Protein product: CASSFSGQGYEQYF.

The chain joins TRBV30 to TRBJ1-6; TRBD1 might be the D (6 bases). Germline V gene lookup returns CDR1 GTSNPN and CDR2 SVGIG (reference sequence). This CDR3 region has 14 residues. The V and J ends lost 3 bases and 10 bases respectively, with 16 bases between them. CDR3 amino acids: CAWSGRGVWSPLHF. The CDR3 DNA reads as TGTGCCTGGAGCGGGAGGGGGGTTTGGTCACCCCTCCACTTT.

The chain employs TRBV4-1 and TRBJ2-7, with a possible D match to TRBD1 (5 bases). CDR1 and CDR2 from the germline V gene are MGHRA and YSYEKL. This CDR3 has 15 residues. Trimming stripped 3 bases from V and 1 base from J, with 13 bases between. The CDR3 bases are TGCGCCAGCAGCCACCAAACGCAGGGATCCTACGAGCAGTACTTC. This codes for CASSHQTQGSYEQYF.

The J gene is TRBJ1-3, the V gene TRBV4-1, with 9 bases fitting TRBD1. Per germline, CDR1 MGHRA and CDR2 YSYEKL. The CDR3 is 16 amino acids. V lost 1 base to trimming and J lost 0 bases; unmatched junction nucleotides: 1. The CDR3 DNA reads as TGCGCCAGCAGCCAAGCGACAGGGGGCTCTGGAAACACCATATATTTT. The encoded protein is CASSQATGGSGNTIYF.

This chain connects TRBV6-2 or TRBV6-3 to TRBJ1-2; no definite D call. The CDR3 is 15 residues long. Germline-derived CDR1 and CDR2 are MNHEY and SVGEGT. The V gene lost 0 bases and the J gene lost 5 bases, with 13 bases spanning the gap. The DNA for the CDR3 is TGTGCCAGCAGTTACTCCCCCGCCGAGGCTTATGGCTACACCTTC. Protein sequence: CASSYSPAEAYGYTF.

The V call is TRBV7-3, the J call TRBJ2-3; 7 positions agree with TRBD2. From germline, CDR1 is SGHTA and CDR2 FQGTGA. CDR3 length equals 19 residues. With 5 bases clipped from V and 0 bases from J, the junction kept 17 bases outside the gene matches. This CDR3 is CASSGVGREFLTSTDTQYF. Written as DNA, the CDR3 is TGTGCCAGCAGCGGCGTGGGGCGGGAGTTCCTAACTAGCACAGATACGCAGTATTTT.

The V and J genes are TRBV11-2 and TRBJ2-5; the match to TRBD2 covers 7 bases. Germline V gives CDR1 SGHAT, CDR2 FQNNGV. Germline trimming cut 4 bases from V and 4 bases from J; bases unmatched to any gene: 6. The CDR3 is made up of 14 amino acids. The CDR3 coding sequence is TGTGCCAGCAGCTCCGGCGGGAGTACAGAGACCCAGTACTTC. Protein product: CASSSGGSTETQYF.